What follows is one T cell receptor beta chain and its context. Its antigen remains unknown. At one end the junction does not follow the germline gene, possibly because of a read error. The data stem from a study of tumor and adjacent non-tumor tissue in lung cancer. This sample's RNA came from whole unsorted tissue. The normal lung tissue was taken more than 3 cm from the tumor edge. Study-wide findings and caveats: Tumor TCR diversity, when higher, was linked to shorter survival. Normal lung showed higher cumulative top 100 clone frequency than tumor.

Germline assignment: CDR1 MNHEY and CDR2 SVGEGT. The CDR3 has 13 residues. A modified ARM-PCR protocol with three rounds of nested PCR amplified TCRbeta. Using its own MiXCR run on the multiplex PCR reads, TCRdb lists one record per CDR3 protein. The table records some 99,000 distinct CDR3 sequences, about 61% of them present only once. This TCR derives from a man aged 55 to 70 with non-small cell lung cancer. The specimen sequenced was distant non-tumor lung tissue. The chain has TRBV6-2 or TRBV6-3 and TRBJ2-1; D not resolved. CDR3 in amino acids: CATWIGKFNEEFF. In DNA form, the CDR3 reads TGTGCCACGTGGATAGGGAAATTCAATGAGGAGTTCTTC.